What follows describes a single TCR beta chain. Its specific antigen is unknown. It has no much larger one-base neighbor in the sample; base qualities were not kept. The sample belongs to a study of tumor-infiltrating lymphocytes in oesophageal squamous cell carcinoma (dated by TCRdb to 2015 to 2016). Reading the germline V gene gives CDR1 SGHTA and CDR2 FQGNSA. The cysteine opens and the phenylalanine closes a CDR3 of 14 amino acids. The CDR3 DNA has 42 bases and is translated from base 1. Preparation of the library involved PCR. The sequencer listed for this sample is Illumina HiSeq 2000. Using fastp at Q25 and MiXCR, TCRdb reprocessed the public reads and kept productive beta chains. CDR3 protein duplicates are merged, each entry listing the most common genes and DNA. The sample table lists around 18,000 distinct CDR3 sequences, 35% to 45% of them with a count of one. The ten largest clones take up under 30% of the sample.

The chain is made from TRBV7-2 and TRBJ2-3; the D gene is not confidently resolved. The J call may not be correct, given that the DNA end is closer to TRBJ2-5. Source material: esophageal tumor tissue. This receptor was obtained from a male donor with esophageal squamous cell carcinoma. The CDR3 loop reads CASSRRLSQETQYF. The DNA is as follows: TGTGCCAGCAGCCGTAGACTCTCTCAAGAGACCCAGTACTTC.